What follows are 13 T cell receptor beta chains derived from one specimen sequenced in a study of human T cells and chemical hapten exposure. Each CDR3 protein is one row after TCRdb ran MiXCR on the RACE reads. The data show 95,000 to 150,000 distinct CDR3 sequences, around an eighth seen once. The sample's time point: pre-sensitization, week 0. Treatment in this sample: therapeutic diphenylcyclopropenone sensitization with weekly scalp DPC. Material: whole blood, obtained in connection with sensitization to the hapten diphenylcyclopropenone (DPC). The receptor source for this set is a woman aged 18 to 35 with alopecia areata. Some clones in this sample may be carry-over from other donors' samples.

In its sample, this clonotype was seen a few times. V is TRBV7-2 and J is TRBJ1-1; D may be TRBD1 (6 bases). CDR3 length: 14 residues. Germline V lookup: CDR1 SGHTA, CDR2 FQGNSA. The V end was cut by 7 bases, the J end by 0 bases, with 12 bases between. The CDR3 nucleotides read TGTGCCAGCACGCAACAGGGCCTGAACACTGAAGCTTTCTTT. Its protein is CASTQQGLNTEAFF. The full variable domain, its missing parts supplied by reference TRBV7-2 and TRBJ1-1, is GAGVSQSPSNKVTEKGKDVELRCDPISGHTALYWYRQSLGQGLEFLIYFQGNSAPDKSGLPSDRFSAERTGGSVSTLTIQRTQQEDSAVYLCASTQQGLNTEAFFGQGTRLTVV.

This clonotype was counted many times. V is TRBV28 and J is TRBJ2-7; D remains ambiguous. The CDR3 length is 15 residues. The germline V gene encodes CDR1 MDHEN and CDR2 SYDVKM. The germline V and J ends were trimmed by 1 base and 0 bases, with 10 bases remaining between them. CDR3 amino acids: CASSLSGQVSYEQYF. The CDR3 DNA is TGTGCCAGCAGTTTATCCGGCCAGGTCTCCTACGAGCAGTACTTC.

The chain couples TRBV12-3 or TRBV12-4 to TRBJ2-5; D might be TRBD1 or TRBD2, each matching 5 bases. V lost 8 bases, J lost 4 bases, and 20 bases lay in between. CDR3 length: 15 residues. In DNA form, the CDR3 reads TGTGCCAGCGCTGACCGGGACGAAAAGGGAGAGACCCAGTACTTC. This sequence encodes CASADRDEKGETQYF.

The chain uses TRBV19 and TRBJ2-4; D possibly corresponds to TRBD1 (7 bases). V was trimmed by 3 bases and J by 7 bases, leaving 16 bases between them. CDR3 length: 15 residues. CDR1 is LNHDA and CDR2 is SQIVND in the germline V gene (reference sequence). As DNA, the CDR3 is TGTGCCAGTAGTATCGGCCGGAGGGGGCCGAACATTCAGTACTTC. It is translated as CASSIGRRGPNIQYF. The entire variable domain, with the rest obtained from reference TRBV19 and TRBJ2-4, is as follows: DGGITQSPKYLFRKEGQNVTLSCEQNLNHDAMYWYRQDPGQGLRLIYYSQIVNDFQKGDIAEGYSVSREKKESFPLTVTSAQKNPTAFYLCASSIGRRGPNIQYFGAGTRLSVL.

This clonotype was seen a few times. The chain employs TRBV4-3 and TRBJ1-1, with 11 bases aligning to TRBD1. V lost 1 base, J lost 1 base, and 2 bases stayed unmatched. This CDR3 contains 16 residues. Germline lookup yields CDR1 LGHNA and CDR2 YSLEER. CDR3 nucleotide sequence: TGCGCCAGCAGCCAAGGGACAGGGGGCGGGAACACTGAAGCTTTCTTT. This translates into CASSQGTGGGNTEAFF.

V gene TRBV28 combines with J gene TRBJ2-3; D is possibly TRBD2 (5 bases). CDR3 size: 12 residues. Trimming cost V 2 bases and J 6 bases, with 6 bases left between them. Germline loops: CDR1 MDHEN, CDR2 SYDVKM. CDR3 residues: CASSLGLDTQYF. The CDR3 DNA sequence: TGTGCCAGCAGTTTAGGACTTGATACGCAGTATTTT.

The chain employs TRBV20-1 and TRBJ2-7; 9 bases are a match to TRBD1. Germline V lookup: CDR1 DFQATT, CDR2 SNEGSKA (reference sequence). The trim removed 6 bases at V and 7 bases at J, leaving 7 bases unmatched. The CDR3 totals 12 residues. Here the CDR3 DNA reads TGCAGTGCGGGACAGGGTAATTGGGAGCAGTACTTC. This sequence encodes CSAGQGNWEQYF.

The chain links TRBV25-1 to TRBJ1-6; 10 bases are a match to TRBD1. This CDR3 contains 15 residues. Germline CDR1 reads MGHDK; CDR2 reads SYGVNS. Unmatched junction bases numbered 5, after V lost 7 bases and J lost 5 bases. The CDR3 region is CASTWDRGDNSPLHF. The CDR3 nucleotides are TGTGCCAGCACCTGGGACAGGGGAGATAATTCACCCCTCCACTTT.

The rearrangement links TRBV29-1 to TRBJ2-7; 10 positions match TRBD1. This CDR3 has 16 amino acids. Looked up from germline, CDR1 is SQVTM and CDR2 is ANQGSEA. V shed 4 bases and J 2 bases; nucleotides not matched to a gene: 11. The CDR3 loop reads CSVAGSEDRGAYEQYF. The CDR3, as DNA: TGCAGCGTTGCAGGGTCGGAGGACAGGGGGGCCTACGAGCAGTACTTC.

The chain uses TRBV11-1 and TRBJ1-1, with D possibly being TRBD1 (5 bases). V lost 1 base to trimming and J lost 8 bases, with 11 bases between them. The germline CDR1 and CDR2 sequences are SGHAT and FQDESV (reference sequence). The CDR3 length is 13 residues. The DNA for the CDR3 is TGTGCCAGCAGCTTAGGTCGGCGGGACGAAGCTTTCTTT. Its protein is CASSLGRRDEAFF.

This clonotype appeared many times. The chain links TRBV20-1 to TRBJ2-7; a possible D gene is TRBD2 (5 bases). V gave up 3 bases and J gave up 3 bases, with 18 bases separating them. The CDR3 sequence is 15 residues long. Germline V gene lookup returns CDR1 DFQATT and CDR2 SNEGSKA (reference sequence). The CDR3 region has the DNA TGCAGTGCTAGCCCCCTAGCAAGAGTATTCTACGAGCAGTACTTC. It specifies CSASPLARVFYEQYF.

V and J are TRBV5-1 and TRBJ1-4; no clear D gene. V lost 0 bases and J lost 8, with 11 bases in between. This CDR3 comprises 14 residues. CDR1 is SGHRS and CDR2 is YFSETQ in the germline V gene. CDR3 sequence reads: CASSLGSPQEKLFF. For the CDR3, the DNA is TGCGCCAGCAGCTTGGGATCACCTCAAGAAAAACTGTTTTTT.

The chain uses TRBV7-2 and TRBJ1-1; 10 bases map to TRBD1. Germline V gene data show CDR1 as SGHTA and CDR2 as FQGNSA. The CDR3 is made up of 14 amino acids. With V trimmed by 6 bases and J by 3 bases, 4 bases remained unmatched. The CDR3 DNA follows: TGTGCCAGCAGTATGGGACAGGGGTACACTGAAGCTTTCTTT. It yields the protein CASSMGQGYTEAFF.